These 19 T cell receptor beta chains originate from one sample sequenced in a study of yellow fever vaccine responses in identical twins. MiXCR, run by TCRdb on the RT-PCR reads, gives a single entry per CDR3 protein. The sample shows about 23,000 distinct CDR3 sequences, roughly 73% of them seen only once. The sample in question was T cells from blood (PBMCs), unsorted or a sorted subset (not recorded which), obtained before or after yellow fever vaccination (not recorded which). All receptors derive from a young woman who received the yellow fever vaccine.

The chain joins TRBV5-1 to TRBJ1-2; D not resolved. The CDR3 spans 16 residues. Germline V gene data show CDR1 as SGHRS and CDR2 as YFSETQ. V was pared by 3 bases and J by 5 bases, with 20 bases between. The DNA for the CDR3 is TGCGCCAGCAGCTCCCAACCTCCCGGGAGCGAATATGGCTACACCTTC. Translation: CASSSQPPGSEYGYTF.

The CDR3 spells CASRPGSSGSPDTQYF. In DNA, the CDR3 is TGTGCCAGCAGGCCCGGGTCTAGCGGGAGCCCAGATACGCAGTATTTT. V gene TRBV12-3 or TRBV12-4 combines with J gene TRBJ2-3, with 10 bases lining up with TRBD2. This CDR3 region has 16 residues. The V and J ends lost 6 bases and 4 bases, in that order; junction bases with no gene match: 10.

This clonotype has just a few counts. The CDR3 DNA sequence: TGTGCCAGCAGTGACCCGTGGTTGACAGGCGATGCCTACGAGCAGTACTTC. Its translation: CASSDPWLTGDAYEQYF. V usage is TRBV2 and J usage is TRBJ2-7, with a weak D call TRBD1 (6 bases). Deletions cut 3 bases from V and 2 bases from J, with 20 bases between. This CDR3 contains 17 residues. Germline CDR1 is SNHLY and CDR2 is FYNNEI.

This chain links TRBV20-1 with TRBJ2-7; perhaps D is TRBD1 or TRBD2 (6 bases each). The CDR3 covers 13 residues. Germline V gene sequence: CDR1 DFQATT, CDR2 SNEGSKA (reference sequence). V shed 5 bases and J shed 4 bases, with 15 bases lying between them. The CDR3 protein is CSAGGIGQYEQYF. The CDR3 bases are TGCAGTGCTGGCGGGATAGGACAGTACGAGCAGTACTTC.

The CDR3 sequence: CASSLEGASFENIQYF. The CDR3 DNA is TGTGCCAGCAGCCTGGAGGGGGCCTCCTTTGAAAACATTCAGTACTTC. V and J are TRBV5-6 and TRBJ2-4, with D possibly matching TRBD1 (7 bases). Between the trimmed V and J ends, which lost 4 bases and 5 bases, there was a span of 19 bases. The CDR3 is made up of 16 amino acids. Germline V lookup: CDR1 SGHDT, CDR2 YYEEEE.

The rearrangement joins TRBV12-3 or TRBV12-4 to TRBJ1-5; D may be TRBD1 (5 bases). The CDR3 spans 13 residues. The germline V and J ends were trimmed by 3 bases and 9 bases, with 12 bases remaining between them. The CDR3 region has the DNA TGTGCCAGCAGTTTGTCGCGGGGGGGGCCCCAGCATTTT. It codes for CASSLSRGGPQHF.

The rearrangement uses TRBV29-1 and TRBJ1-1; no definite D call. Germline lookup yields CDR1 SQVTM and CDR2 ANQGSEA. The CDR3 length is 12 residues. Trimming shortened V by 4 bases and J by 6 bases, and 12 bases separated the two germline ends. DNA for the CDR3: TGCAGCGTTGGAACCTTCCCCCCTGAAGCTTTCTTT. Translated: CSVGTFPPEAFF. Drawing the rest from reference TRBV29-1 and TRBJ1-1, the complete variable domain is SAVISQKPSRDICQRGTSLTIQCQVDSQVTMMFWYRQQPGQSLTLIATANQGSEATYESGFVIDKFPISRPNLTFSTLTVSNMSPEDSSIYLCSVGTFPPEAFFGQGTRLTVV.

The DNA of the CDR3 is TGTGCCAGCAGCCAAGATATATCCTACGAGCAGTACTTC. Translating gives CASSQDISYEQYF. J is TRBJ2-7 and V is TRBV3-1; D ambiguous. CDR3 length: 13 amino acids. Germline assignment: CDR1 LGHDT and CDR2 YNNKEL (reference sequence). V dropped 0 bases and J dropped 1 base, with 4 bases sitting between them.

The gene calls are TRBV7-2 and TRBJ2-6; 7 bases agree with TRBD2. Germline V gene sequence: CDR1 SGHTA, CDR2 FQGNSA. The CDR3 length is 16 residues. Trimming cost V 3 bases and J 3 bases; bases outside gene matches: 5. The CDR3 loop reads CASSFSLAYGANVLTF. DNA for the CDR3: TGTGCCAGCAGCTTTTCACTAGCGTATGGGGCCAACGTCCTGACTTTC.

This clonotype appeared once. V usage is TRBV10-1 and J usage is TRBJ2-1; D uncertain. The length of the CDR3 is 16 residues. Trimming stripped 0 bases from V and 3 bases from J, with 12 bases between. Germline CDR1 WNHNN, CDR2 SYGVQD (reference sequence). The DNA of the CDR3 is TGCGCCAGCAGTGAGTCTGAGGACGGTCACTACAATGAGCAGTTCTTC. This encodes CASSESEDGHYNEQFF.

The chain carries TRBV2 and TRBJ1-2, with D unclear. This CDR3 contains 14 residues. V dropped 3 bases and J dropped 5 bases, with 13 bases sitting between them. CDR1 is SNHLY and CDR2 is FYNNEI in the germline V gene. DNA for the CDR3: TGTGCCAGCAGTGAGGATCCCTCCCTATATGGCTACACCTTC. Its protein is CASSEDPSLYGYTF. Complete variable domain (other parts from reference TRBV2 and TRBJ1-2): EPEVTQTPSHQVTQMGQEVILRCVPISNHLYFYWYRQILGQKVEFLVSFYNNEISEKSEIFDDQFSVERPDGSNFTLKIRSTKLEDSAMYFCASSEDPSLYGYTFGSGTRLTVV.

The chain links TRBV11-1 to TRBJ2-7, with TRBD1 matching 8 bases. The CDR3 spans 17 residues. The germline V gene encodes CDR1 SGHAT and CDR2 FQDESV (reference sequence). Germline trimming cut 2 bases from V and 4 bases from J; bases unmatched to any gene: 13. CDR3 bases: TGTGCCAGCAGCTTACCCTCGGCCCGGACAGGGCTGTACGAGCAGTACTTC. This sequence encodes CASSLPSARTGLYEQYF.

The chain recombines TRBV20-1 with TRBJ1-1; D is possibly TRBD1 (6 bases). Germline V CDR1 and CDR2: DFQATT, SNEGSKA (reference sequence). V was shortened by 2 bases and J by 6 bases, with 16 bases between the two germline ends. CDR3 size: 14 residues. The CDR3 spells CSARTLDRYSEAFF. DNA for the CDR3: TGCAGTGCTAGAACCCTCGACAGGTATTCTGAAGCTTTCTTT.

The genes are TRBV6-1 and TRBJ1-1; no reliable D call. V dropped 5 bases and J dropped 1 base, with 17 bases sitting between them. The CDR3 extends over 16 amino acids. Germline CDR1 is MNHNS and CDR2 is SASEGT. CDR3 in DNA: TGTGCCAGCAGTCAACTGGGATTATCGGCGAACACTGAAGCTTTCTTT. Its translation: CASSQLGLSANTEAFF.

V usage is TRBV3-1 and J usage is TRBJ1-1; a possible D gene is TRBD1 (5 bases). CDR1 is LGHDT, CDR2 YNNKEL, per germline (reference sequence). The V end lost 3 bases, the J end lost 1 base, and 12 bases lay between the germline ends. This CDR3 spans 15 amino acids. The CDR3: CASSHRQYWNTEAFF. CDR3 bases: TGTGCCAGCAGCCATCGACAGTATTGGAACACTGAAGCTTTCTTT.

The chain is built from TRBV12-3 or TRBV12-4 and TRBJ2-5, with TRBD2 matching over 10 bases. Trimming at V came to 4 bases and at J to 2 bases, leaving 7 bases not matched to a gene. This CDR3 spans 16 amino acids. This CDR3 reads CASSSTQGLAQETQYF. CDR3 bases: TGTGCCAGCAGTTCCACTCAGGGACTAGCGCAAGAGACCCAGTACTTC.

The chain is built from TRBV29-1 and TRBJ1-2; D ambiguous. This CDR3 spans 13 amino acids. Germline V gene data show CDR1 as SQVTM and CDR2 as ANQGSEA. Trimming took off 3 bases at V and 0 bases at J, with 8 bases between the two ends. CDR3: CSVEAHANYGYTF. CDR3 in DNA: TGCAGCGTTGAGGCTCATGCTAACTATGGCTACACCTTC. The full variable domain, its missing parts supplied by reference TRBV29-1 and TRBJ1-2, is SAVISQKPSRDICQRGTSLTIQCQVDSQVTMMFWYRQQPGQSLTLIATANQGSEATYESGFVIDKFPISRPNLTFSTLTVSNMSPEDSSIYLCSVEAHANYGYTFGSGTRLTVV.

This chain uses TRBV10-2 with TRBJ2-2; weak D call: TRBD1 (5 bases). CDR3 length equals 12 residues. Germline-derived CDR1 and CDR2 are WSHSY and SAAADI. V lost 10 bases and J lost 6, with 12 bases in between. In DNA form, the CDR3 reads TGCGCCACCCAAACAGGACCCGGGGAGCTGTTTTTT. This gives the protein CATQTGPGELFF.

The V gene is TRBV12-3 or TRBV12-4, the J gene TRBJ1-2, with no clear D. V shed 4 bases and J shed 8 bases, with 5 bases lying between them. This CDR3 has 10 residues. CDR3 in amino acids: CASSSSGYTF. The CDR3 DNA reads as TGTGCCAGCAGTTCAAGCGGCTACACCTTC.